This paragraph reports one TCR beta chain. The record originates from a study of blood T cell repertoires in COVID-19. For the study at large: Sites in the United States, Italy and Spain provided acute and convalescent COVID-19 samples. The cDNA or gDNA used as material had been derived from T cells, B-cell-depleted T cells, or PBMCs.

V dropped 2 bases and J dropped 1 base, with 5 bases sitting between them. Per the germline V gene, CDR1 is MNHNS and CDR2 is SASEGT. The CDR3 is made up of 13 amino acids. As handled by the study authors: Researchers report that nucleated cell counts were estimated from reference gene primer amplification. Only in-frame clones appear in the TCRdb table, and some are missing; sequencing was by immunoSEQ multiplex PCR. The V and J calls and clone size were taken over from that table, and D and trimming were inferred from the DNA. The sample has about 42,000 clones; approximately 85% are singletons. This receptor was identified in a woman in her 70s in a cohort sampled during active COVID-19. V is TRBV6-1 and J is TRBJ1-2, with D perhaps TRBD1 (5 bases). The sequenced sample consisted of peripheral blood. The CDR3 bases are TGTGCCAGCAGTGAACAGGGTAACTATGGCTACACCTTC. This gives the protein CASSEQGNYGYTF.